This T cell receptor beta chain was recovered during a study of blood T cells in healthy people across ages. With each sample, at least 5.5 micrograms of total RNA were extracted. A second PCR, run for about 7 to 11 cycles, used a sample-barcoded 5' primer plus a J-beta primer mix. Carrying 12 random nucleotides, a template-switch adaptor labeled each individual cDNA molecule. In TCRdb, the 5' RACE reads were re-called with MiXCR into one record per CDR3 protein. The sample yields 1.6 million or so distinct CDR3 sequences, 30% to 35% seen once. This CDR3 is 17 amino acids long. Trimming removed 6 bases from V and 4 bases from J; junction bases left unmatched: 8. The germline CDR1 and CDR2 sequences are SGHAT and FQNNGV.

This clonotype was sampled from a woman in her 30s in good health. The gene calls are TRBV11-2 and TRBJ2-1; 14 nucleotides match TRBD2. Sequenced sample: blood. Written as DNA, the CDR3 is TGTGCCAGCAGTCATGGACTAGCGGGGGGTTCGTACAATGAGCAGTTCTTC. Translating it yields CASSHGLAGGSYNEQFF. Filled out from reference TRBV11-2 and TRBJ2-1, the complete variable domain reads EAGVAQSPRYKIIEKRQSVAFWCNPISGHATLYWYQQILGQGPKLLIQFQNNGVVDDSQLPKDRFSAERLKGVDSTLKIQPAKLEDSAVYLCASSHGLAGGSYNEQFFGPGTRLTVL.